Listed below are T cell receptor beta chains from one sample, sequenced in a study of identical twins. TCRdb reanalysed the 5' RACE reads using MiXCR and keeps one entry per CDR3 protein. The table lists some 1,600,000 distinct CDR3 sequences, under 35% of them singletons, with about 0.25% in the top ten. The specimen sequenced was cord blood. The receptors originated from a newborn girl in good health. Each CDR3 is given with its conserved first and last residue. The D gene is left open where the match is weak. The listing skips clone size in some rows; elsewhere it reads once, few, many or a size class.

V	J	D	size	DNA	CDR3
TRBV20-1	TRBJ2-7	-	-	TGCAGTGCAGCGACTAACTCCTACGAGCAGTACTTC	CSAATNSYEQYF
TRBV4-2	TRBJ1-1	-	few	TGTGCCAGCAGCCAAGATGACACAGCTTGGACTGAAGCTTTCTTT	CASSQDDTAWTEAFF
TRBV18	TRBJ1-5	-	few	TGTGCCAGCTCACCACCGGGGCAGGGTCGGCAGCCCCAGCATTTT	CASSPPGQGRQPQHF
TRBV28	TRBJ2-7	-	-	TGTGCCAGCAGTCACGGACGTAGATACGAGCAGTACTTC	CASSHGRRYEQYF
TRBV2	TRBJ2-3	-	many	TGTGCCAGCAGTGAAAGACTAATCAGCACAGATACGCAGTATTTT	CASSERLISTDTQYF
TRBV6-1	TRBJ2-7	-	few	TGTGCCGGCAGTGAAGCCGGGGGATCCTACGAGCAGTACTTC	CAGSEAGGSYEQYF
TRBV7-2	TRBJ1-6	TRBD1	-	TGTGCCAGCAGCTCGGGACAGGGGACCAATTCACCCCTCCACTTT	CASSSGQGTNSPLHF
TRBV28	TRBJ2-1	TRBD1	-	TGTGCCAGCAGTTTATCAGGGGGCAGGGGAGGTAGGAATGAGCAGTTCTTC	CASSLSGGRGGRNEQFF
TRBV13	TRBJ2-7	TRBD2	once	TGTGCCAGCAGCTTAGTAGGCTACGAGACTAGCGGCTCCTACGAGCAGTACTTC	CASSLVGYETSGSYEQYF
TRBV18	TRBJ2-7	TRBD1	-	TGTGCCAGCTCACCAATAACGACAGGGGCCGAGCAGTACTTC	CASSPITTGAEQYF
TRBV11-2	TRBJ2-7	TRBD1	-	TGTGCCAGCAGCTTAGGGCGGACAGGGGAATACGAGCAGTACTTC	CASSLGRTGEYEQYF
TRBV20-1	TRBJ2-1	TRBD2	-	TGCAGTGCTAGAGATCGGACTAGCGGGAGATCCGAGCAGTTCTTC	CSARDRTSGRSEQFF
TRBV20-1	TRBJ1-5	-	-	TGCAGTGCTAGGAGTGGGGTGAGCAATCAGCCCCAGCATTTT	CSARSGVSNQPQHF
TRBV28	TRBJ1-2	TRBD1	-	TGTGCCAGCAGTTTCCCCACAGGGGTAATGCGCTACACCTTC	CASSFPTGVMRYTF
TRBV5-1	TRBJ2-2	-	once	TGCGCCAGCAGCTTGGGGCCCACCTACACCGGGGGGCTGTTTTTT	CASSLGPTYTGGLFF
TRBV7-2	TRBJ1-2	-	-	TGTGCCAGCAGCCCCTACACGGGGGGCTACACCTTC	CASSPYTGGYTF
TRBV7-9	TRBJ1-2	-	-	TGTGCCAGCAGCTTTAGGGGCGGGGGCGCCAACTATGGCTACACCTTC	CASSFRGGGANYGYTF
TRBV2	TRBJ2-3	TRBD2	-	TGTGCCAGCATCTGGACTAGCTCCATTGATACGCAGTATTTT	CASIWTSSIDTQYF
TRBV30	TRBJ1-2	-	-	TGTGCCTGTGGGGGGGGGACCTCCTATGGCTACACCTTC	CACGGGTSYGYTF
TRBV6-1	TRBJ2-1	TRBD1	-	TGTGCCAGTGGGCCAGGGGGCTTAGCGGTTTTCTCCTACAATGAGCAGTTCTTC	CASGPGGLAVFSYNEQFF
TRBV28	TRBJ2-3	-	many	TGTGCCAGCAGACAAAGCGGGCCGGATGCGCAGTATTTT	CASRQSGPDAQYF
TRBV10-3	TRBJ2-5	TRBD2	once	TGTGCCATCAGTGAGTTGGCCAGCGGGAGTATCCATGAGCAGTACTTC	CAISELASGSIHEQYF
TRBV3-1	TRBJ1-4	-	few	TGTGCCAGCAGCTCAGCGGAGACCCGGGGGGAAAAACTGTTTTTT	CASSSAETRGEKLFF
TRBV12-3/TRBV12-4	TRBJ2-2	TRBD2	-	TGTGCCAGCAGTAGGACTAGCGGAGAGGGGGAGCTGTTTTTT	CASSRTSGEGELFF
TRBV12-3/TRBV12-4	TRBJ2-5	-	-	TGTGCCAGCAGTTTGATCGGGGGGCCGTTAGAGACCCAGTACTTC	CASSLIGGPLETQYF